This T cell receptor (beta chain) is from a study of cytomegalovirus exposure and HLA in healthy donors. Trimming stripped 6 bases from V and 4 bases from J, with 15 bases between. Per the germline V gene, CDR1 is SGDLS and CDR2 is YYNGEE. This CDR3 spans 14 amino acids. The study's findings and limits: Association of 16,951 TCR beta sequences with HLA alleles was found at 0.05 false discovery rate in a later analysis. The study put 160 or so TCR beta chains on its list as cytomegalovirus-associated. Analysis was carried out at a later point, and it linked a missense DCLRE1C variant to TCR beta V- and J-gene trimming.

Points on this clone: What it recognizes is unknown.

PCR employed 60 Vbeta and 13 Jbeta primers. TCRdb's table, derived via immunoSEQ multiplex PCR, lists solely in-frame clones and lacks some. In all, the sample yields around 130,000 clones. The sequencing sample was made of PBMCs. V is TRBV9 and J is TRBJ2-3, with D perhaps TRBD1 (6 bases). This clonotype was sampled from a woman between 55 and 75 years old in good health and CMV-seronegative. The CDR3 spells CASNRKGVADTQYF. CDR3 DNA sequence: TGTGCCAGCAACCGCAAGGGGGTCGCAGATACGCAGTATTTT. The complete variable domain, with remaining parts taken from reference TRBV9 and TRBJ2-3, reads DSGVTQTPKHLITATGQRVTLRCSPRSGDLSVYWYQQSLDQGLQFLIQYYNGEERAKGNILERFSAQQFPDLHSELNLSSLELGDSALYFCASNRKGVADTQYFGPGTRLTVL.